The next 8 T cell receptor beta chains were all read from a single sample in a study of T cells in Graves' hyperthyroidism and ophthalmopathy (dated by TCRdb to the late 2010s). Libraries were made using multiplex PCR. Sequencer: Illumina HiSeq 2000. The TCR beta CDR3 regions were amplified from RNA transcripts. The first round of RT-PCR for the TCR CDR3 was performed with the HTBI primer set and the Qiagen OneStep RT-PCR kit. Using fastp trimming at Q25 and MiXCR clonotype assembly, TCRdb reanalyzed the public sequencing data and kept in-frame beta chains. Entries are consolidated by CDR3 protein sequence, retaining the most common genes and DNA. Across this sample there are some 700,000 distinct CDR3 sequences, with around 16% seen only once. 15% to 19% of the sample lies in the top ten. The sample taken for sequencing was blood. All receptors derive from a middle-aged man with Graves' hyperthyroidism.

About this clonotype itself: One junction end does not reproduce the germline sequence, and a read error may be involved. This chain connects TRBV15 to TRBJ2-1; TRBD1 might be the D (6 bases). Germline V gene lookup returns CDR1 LNHNV and CDR2 YYDKDF (reference sequence). This CDR3 contains 16 residues. The CDR3 here is CATSRERCGAGDEQFF. The CDR3 DNA is TGTGCCACCAGCAGGGAGAGATGTGGGGCAGGGGATGAACAGTTCTTC. Full variable domain (missing parts from reference TRBV15 and TRBJ2-1): DAMVIQNPRYQVTQFGKPVTLSCSQTLNHNVMYWYQQKSSQAPKLLFHYYDKDFNNEADTPDNFQSRRPNTSFCFLDIRSPGLGDTAMYLCATSRERCGAGDEQFFGPGTRLTVL.

This clonotype has at least ten counts. The rearrangement uses TRBV13 and TRBJ2-5; the D gene is possibly TRBD1 (6 bases). Germline CDR1 and CDR2: PRHDT and FYEKMQ (reference sequence). This CDR3 is built from 13 residues. Trimming stripped 5 bases from V and 5 bases from J, with 12 bases between. The CDR3 loop reads CASSPDQGETQYF. The CDR3 region has the DNA TGTGCCAGCAGCCCCGACCAGGGGGAGACCCAGTACTTC.

This clonotype has ten or more counts. The chain is built from TRBV6-1 and TRBJ1-1; 7 positions agree with TRBD1. Losses at the gene ends were 4 bases for V and 4 bases for J; bases not matched to a gene: 9. Germline loops: CDR1 MNHNS, CDR2 SASEGT. CDR3 length: 15 amino acids. The CDR3 sequence is CASSAPNRGGTEAFF. In nucleotides, the CDR3 is TGTGCCAGCAGTGCCCCGAACAGGGGCGGCACTGAAGCTTTCTTT.

This clonotype was picked up many times. The chain employs TRBV28 and TRBJ2-7, with 9 bases that match TRBD1. The V and J ends lost 6 bases and 2 bases, in that order; junction bases with no gene match: 5. The CDR3 contains 14 residues. Germline assignment: CDR1 MDHEN and CDR2 SYDVKM. The CDR3 is CASRTGQGTYEQYF. The CDR3 DNA reads as TGTGCCAGCAGGACGGGACAGGGAACCTACGAGCAGTACTTC.

The chain is built from TRBV6-5 and TRBJ1-5; weak D call: TRBD1 (6 bases). V shed 0 bases and J shed 5 bases, with 11 bases lying between them. The CDR3 spans 15 residues. Germline V gene sequence: CDR1 MNHEY, CDR2 SVGAGI. CDR3 loop: CASSYSKQGHQPQHF. CDR3 coding DNA: TGTGCCAGCAGTTACTCGAAACAGGGTCATCAGCCCCAGCATTTT.

A few counts support this clonotype. V usage is TRBV24-1 and J usage is TRBJ2-1; D possibly uses TRBD1 or TRBD2 (5 bases each). Trimming pared 5 bases from V and 6 bases from J, leaving 19 bases between. CDR3 length: 16 residues. Germline CDR1 reads KGHDR; CDR2 reads SFDVKD. The CDR3 bases are TGTGCCACCAGTGTCCGAGGGAAAGGGGAGTGCAATGAGCAGTTCTTC. Its protein product is CATSVRGKGECNEQFF.

This clonotype showed up many times. This chain connects TRBV6-1 to TRBJ1-6; no clear D gene. Germline CDR1 and CDR2: MNHNS and SASEGT. V was pared by 8 bases and J by 4 bases, with 12 bases between. This CDR3 has 14 amino acids. CDR3 nucleotide sequence: TGTGCCAGCGACCGTTCGAGGTATAATTCACCCCTCCACTTT. It encodes CASDRSRYNSPLHF.

As regards this clonotype: A read error may account for a junction end that differs from germline. This chain connects TRBV9 to TRBJ2-3, with TRBD2 matching 8 bases. This CDR3 is built from 16 residues. CDR1 and CDR2 from the germline V gene are SGDLS and YYNGEE. The CDR3 nucleotides read TGTGCCAGCGGAGAGGGGGATAGCGGGATTGTAGATACGCGGTATTTT. Encoded protein: CASGEGDSGIVDTRYF.